The following is a T cell receptor (beta chain) sequence with its context. The antigen remains unidentified. TCRdb keeps only in-frame clones here, not all; method: immunoSEQ multiplex PCR. The table shows 25,000 to 30,000 clones, with roughly 80% occurring only once. The sample comes from a study of OX40 agonist ivuxolimab in advanced cancers. Study summary: Ivuxolimab, an agonist antibody against OX40 (CD134), was given to patients. Intravenous ivuxolimab was administered to patients every 2 weeks at 0.01 to 10 mg/kg. Study findings and constraints: Nonresponders included some who also had low normalized T-cell clonal expansion.

The CDR3 consists of 15 residues. Germline trimming cut 0 bases from V and 6 bases from J; bases unmatched to any gene: 7. Per the germline V gene, CDR1 is SGHVS and CDR2 is FQNEAQ. The specimen comprised CD4+ or CD8+ T cells sorted from blood, sampled in a trial of the OX40 agonist ivuxolimab. J is TRBJ1-2 and V is TRBV7-8, with 7 bases identical to TRBD1. This receptor was taken from an adult with an advanced solid tumor such as melanoma, head and neck, liver or kidney cancer. In DNA form, the CDR3 reads TGTGCCAGCAGCTTAGCGCCCAGAGGGGGCCATGGCTACACCTTC. Residues: CASSLAPRGGHGYTF. Combining the CDR3 with reference TRBV7-8 and TRBJ1-2 gives the whole variable domain GAGVSQSPRYKVAKRGQDVALRCDPISGHVSLFWYQQALGQGPEFLTYFQNEAQLDKSGLPSDRFFAERPEGSVSTLKIQRTQQEDSAVYLCASSLAPRGGHGYTFGSGTRLTVV.